This T cell receptor (beta chain) was sequenced in a study of T cell responses to AZD1222 COVID-19 vaccine. Across the whole study: Both about-4-week and about-12-week second-dose recipients were combined.

Only in-frame clones appear in the TCRdb table, and some are missing; sequencing was by immunoSEQ multiplex PCR. The sample carries some 130,000 clones, about 89% recorded once. This clone occurred once. Sequences were derived from peripheral blood, sampled on day 0 of AZD1222 vaccination. The source of this sequence is an adult in good health.

The CDR3 bases are TGTGCCAGCAGCCAAACCGACGGCAATGAGCAGTTCTTC. This encodes CASSQTDGNEQFF. J is TRBJ2-1 and V is TRBV14, with D unresolved. The CDR3 runs to 13 residues. With 2 bases removed from V and 6 bases from J, the gap between germline ends came to 8 bases. The V gene's germline CDR1 is SGHDN and CDR2 FVKESK.